The T cell receptor beta chain under discussion was sequenced for a study of blood T cells in healthy people across ages. General study points: Roughly linearly, TCR beta diversity per million T cells fell as age increased.

As regards this clonotype: The antigen is not known.

Germline V gene data show CDR1 as MGHDK and CDR2 as SYGVNS. The CDR3 length is 13 residues. A J-beta primer mix and a sample-barcoded 5' primer were used in a second PCR of roughly 6 to 12 cycles. Each cDNA molecule was tagged by a template-switch adaptor with 12 random nucleotides. MiXCR was run by TCRdb on the 5' RACE reads, yielding one entry per CDR3 protein. This table has 1.5 million to 2 million distinct CDR3 sequences, about 30% appearing once. The donors, aged 6 to 90, were healthy Caucasians from Russia. The chain combines TRBV25-1 with TRBJ2-5; D is possibly TRBD2 (7 bases). Near its end, the DNA agrees better with TRBJ2-7, so the J call may be wrong. Material for sequencing was blood. This clonotype was sampled from a young woman in good health. CDR3 in amino acids: CASMLGGDYEQYF. The CDR3 nucleotides are TGTGCCAGCATGCTAGGGGGGGACTACGAGCAGTACTTC.